This T cell receptor (beta chain) was recorded in a study of regulatory T cells in long-lasting Graves disease. In germline, CDR1 is SGHAT, CDR2 FQNNGV. The ends were cut back, 5 bases at V and 4 bases at J, with 12 bases in the middle. The CDR3 is made up of 14 amino acids. CDR3 regions were amplified by Arm-PCR using iRepertoire HTBI primers to build TCR beta libraries. Each CDR3 protein gets one entry after TCRdb re-called the multiplex PCR reads with MiXCR. The sample yields 520,000 or so distinct CDR3 sequences, around 12% seen once. Ten or more counts support this clonotype. Time point specified: newly diagnosed GD, antithyroid drugs for less than 3 months. After RNA was extracted from PBMCs, the TCR library was made from it. The sample was also linked to a second study, of T cells in Graves' hyperthyroidism and ophthalmopathy. That study reports: A first-round RT-PCR of the TCR CDR3 used the HTBI primer set.

The sequence was obtained from a woman aged 25 to 45 with Graves disease. The J gene is TRBJ1-5, the V gene TRBV11-2, with a weak D call TRBD1 (5 bases). Here the sequenced sample was peripheral blood mononuclear cells (PBMCs), taken at new diagnosis, from a patient treated with antithyroid drugs. The CDR3 sequence is CASSGVGVNQPQHF. The DNA for the CDR3 is TGTGCCAGCAGCGGGGTGGGGGTAAATCAGCCCCAGCATTTT.